The T cell receptor (beta chain) under discussion was sequenced for a study of T cell responses to AZD1222 COVID-19 vaccine. Points from the study as a whole: Among AZD1222 vaccinees, only 6 or 7 were seropositive at baseline.

This clone was detected only a few times. Its matching antigen is unknown. Clones were sequenced by immunoSEQ multiplex PCR, and TCRdb holds only the in-frame ones, with some missing. The sample holds tens of thousands of clones; roughly 88% are singletons and the top ten take roughly 4.5%. This specimen was peripheral blood, taken on day 0 of MenACWY control vaccination. The receptor was derived from an adult in good health.

The chain's CDR3 is CATSRDSGGSYEQYF. The CDR3 nucleotides are TGTGCCACCAGCAGAGATAGTGGCGGGAGCTACGAGCAGTACTTC. V usage is TRBV15 and J usage is TRBJ2-7; the match to TRBD2 covers 7 bases. CDR1 and CDR2 from the germline V gene are LNHNV and YYDKDF (reference sequence). The CDR3 has 15 amino acids. Trimming at V came to 0 bases and at J to 3 bases, leaving 5 bases not matched to a gene.